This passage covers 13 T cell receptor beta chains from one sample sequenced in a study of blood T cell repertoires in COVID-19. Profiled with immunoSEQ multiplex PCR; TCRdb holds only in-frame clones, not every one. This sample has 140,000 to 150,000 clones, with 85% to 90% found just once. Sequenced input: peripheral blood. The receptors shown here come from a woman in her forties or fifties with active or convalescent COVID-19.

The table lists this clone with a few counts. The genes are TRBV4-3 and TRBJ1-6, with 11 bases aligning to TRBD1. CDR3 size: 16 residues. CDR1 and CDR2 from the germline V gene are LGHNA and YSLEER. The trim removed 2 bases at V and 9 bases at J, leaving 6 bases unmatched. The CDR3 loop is CASSQHRDRGASPLHF. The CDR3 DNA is TGCGCCAGCAGCCAACACCGGGACAGGGGGGCTTCACCCCTCCACTTT.

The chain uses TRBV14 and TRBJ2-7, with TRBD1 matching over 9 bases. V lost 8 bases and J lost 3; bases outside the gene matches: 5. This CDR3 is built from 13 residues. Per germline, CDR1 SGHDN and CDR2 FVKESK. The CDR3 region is CASRGQGDYEQYF. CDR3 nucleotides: TGTGCCAGCCGGGGACAGGGTGACTACGAGCAGTACTTC.

CDR3 residues: CASSPGTGGEAFF. Written as DNA, the CDR3 is TGTGCCAGCAGCCCTGGGACAGGGGGAGAAGCTTTCTTT. This sequence joins TRBV7-3 and TRBJ1-1, with 11 bases lining up with TRBD1. This CDR3 is built from 13 residues. After removal of 5 bases from V and 8 bases from J, the junction contained 4 bases not matched to a gene. Germline loops: CDR1 SGHTA, CDR2 FQGTGA.

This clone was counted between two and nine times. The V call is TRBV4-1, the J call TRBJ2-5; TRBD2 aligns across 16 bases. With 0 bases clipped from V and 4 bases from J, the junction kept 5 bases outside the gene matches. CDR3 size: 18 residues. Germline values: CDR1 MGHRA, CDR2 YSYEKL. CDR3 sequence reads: CASSQDSGTSGRGETQYF. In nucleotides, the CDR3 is TGCGCCAGCAGCCAAGACTCCGGGACTAGCGGGAGGGGAGAGACCCAGTACTTC.

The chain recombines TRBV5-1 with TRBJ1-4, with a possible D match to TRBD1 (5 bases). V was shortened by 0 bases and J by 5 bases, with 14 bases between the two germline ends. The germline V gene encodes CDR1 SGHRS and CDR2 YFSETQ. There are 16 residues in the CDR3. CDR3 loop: CASSLAGGTLNEKLFF. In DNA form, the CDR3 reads TGCGCCAGCAGCTTGGCGGGGGGAACCTTAAATGAAAAACTGTTTTTT. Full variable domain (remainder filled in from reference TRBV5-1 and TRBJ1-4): KAGVTQTPRYLIKTRGQQVTLSCSPISGHRSVSWYQQTPGQGLQFLFEYFSETQRNKGNFPGRFSGRQFSNSRSEMNVSTLELGDSALYLCASSLAGGTLNEKLFFGSGTQLSVL.

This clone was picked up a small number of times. CDR3 amino acids: CASSLRTSGRLADTQYF. The DNA of the CDR3 is TGCGCCAGCAGCCTCCGGACTAGCGGGAGATTGGCAGATACGCAGTATTTT. The V gene is TRBV5-1, the J gene TRBJ2-3; 13 bases map to TRBD2. The CDR3 is made up of 17 amino acids. Germline V gene lookup returns CDR1 SGHRS and CDR2 YFSETQ. V was clipped by 4 bases and J by 4 bases; unmatched bases: 9.

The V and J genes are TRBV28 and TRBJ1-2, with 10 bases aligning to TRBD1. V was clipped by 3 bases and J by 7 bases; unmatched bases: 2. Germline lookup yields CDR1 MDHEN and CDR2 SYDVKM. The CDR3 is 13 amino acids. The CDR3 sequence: CASSLGQGSGYTF. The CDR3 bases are TGTGCCAGCAGTTTGGGACAGGGGAGTGGCTACACCTTC.

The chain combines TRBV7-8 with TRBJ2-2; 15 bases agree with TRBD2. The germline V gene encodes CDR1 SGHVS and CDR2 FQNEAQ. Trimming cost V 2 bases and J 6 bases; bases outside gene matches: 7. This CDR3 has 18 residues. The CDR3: CASSLNGLAGGLAGELFF. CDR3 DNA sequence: TGTGCCAGCAGCTTAAATGGACTAGCGGGGGGGCTCGCCGGGGAGCTGTTTTTT.

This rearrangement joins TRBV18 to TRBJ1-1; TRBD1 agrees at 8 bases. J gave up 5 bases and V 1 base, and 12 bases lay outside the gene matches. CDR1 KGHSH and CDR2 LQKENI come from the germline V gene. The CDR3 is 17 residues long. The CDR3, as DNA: TGTGCCAGCTCACCACGTTGGACAGGGACAGAGAAAACTGAAGCTTTCTTT. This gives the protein CASSPRWTGTEKTEAFF.

The CDR3 region has the DNA TGTGCCACCAGGATTACAGGTCTCAATGAGCAGTTCTTC. Translation: CATRITGLNEQFF. V gene TRBV24-1 combines with J gene TRBJ2-1; weak D call: TRBD1 (5 bases). Germline V lookup: CDR1 KGHDR, CDR2 SFDVKD. The CDR3 consists of 13 residues. Trimming left V 7 bases short and J 6 bases short, with 12 bases between.

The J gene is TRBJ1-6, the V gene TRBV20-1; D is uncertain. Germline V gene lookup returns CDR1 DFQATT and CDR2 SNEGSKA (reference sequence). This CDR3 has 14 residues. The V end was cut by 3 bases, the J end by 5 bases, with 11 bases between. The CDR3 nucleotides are TGCAGTGCTAGTGCGACAACCAATAATTCACCCCTCCACTTT. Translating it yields CSASATTNNSPLHF.

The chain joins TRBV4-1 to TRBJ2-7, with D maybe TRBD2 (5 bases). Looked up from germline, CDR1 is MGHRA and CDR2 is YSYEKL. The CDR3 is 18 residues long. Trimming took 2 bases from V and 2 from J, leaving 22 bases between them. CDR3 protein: CASSQTATISGSTYEQYF. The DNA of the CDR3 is TGCGCCAGCAGCCAAACGGCCACCATAAGTGGGAGCACCTACGAGCAGTACTTC.

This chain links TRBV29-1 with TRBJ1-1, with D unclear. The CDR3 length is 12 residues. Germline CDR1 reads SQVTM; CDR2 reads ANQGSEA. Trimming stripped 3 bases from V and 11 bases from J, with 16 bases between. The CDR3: CSVDDGDSLAFF. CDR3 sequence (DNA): TGCAGCGTTGATGACGGAGACTCGTTGGCTTTCTTT.